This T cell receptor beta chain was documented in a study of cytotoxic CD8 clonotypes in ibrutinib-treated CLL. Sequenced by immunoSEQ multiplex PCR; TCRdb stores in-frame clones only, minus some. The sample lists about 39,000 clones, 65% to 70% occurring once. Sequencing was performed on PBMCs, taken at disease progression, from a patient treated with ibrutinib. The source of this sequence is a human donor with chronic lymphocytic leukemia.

The CDR3 reads CASSNPRAVRDEQYF. CDR3 DNA sequence: TGTGCCAGCAGCAACCCCCGGGCGGTCCGAGACGAGCAGTACTTC. V and J are TRBV7-9 and TRBJ2-7; D is undetermined. Per germline, CDR1 SEHNR and CDR2 FQNEAQ (reference sequence). V shed 5 bases and J shed 5 bases, with 19 bases lying between them. CDR3 size: 15 residues.